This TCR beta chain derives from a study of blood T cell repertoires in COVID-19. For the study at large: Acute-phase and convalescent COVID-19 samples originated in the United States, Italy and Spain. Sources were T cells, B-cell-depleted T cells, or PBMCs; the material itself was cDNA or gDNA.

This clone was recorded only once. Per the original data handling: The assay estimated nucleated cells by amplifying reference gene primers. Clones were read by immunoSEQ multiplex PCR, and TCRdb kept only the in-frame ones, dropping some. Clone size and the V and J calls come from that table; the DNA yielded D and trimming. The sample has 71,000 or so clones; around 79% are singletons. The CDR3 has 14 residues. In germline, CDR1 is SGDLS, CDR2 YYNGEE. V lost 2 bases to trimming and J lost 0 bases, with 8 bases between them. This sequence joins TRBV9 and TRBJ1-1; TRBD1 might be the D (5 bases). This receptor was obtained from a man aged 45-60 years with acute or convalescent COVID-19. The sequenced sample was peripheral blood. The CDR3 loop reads CASSVDRLNTEAFF. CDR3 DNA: TGTGCCAGCAGCGTCGACAGATTGAACACTGAAGCTTTCTTT.